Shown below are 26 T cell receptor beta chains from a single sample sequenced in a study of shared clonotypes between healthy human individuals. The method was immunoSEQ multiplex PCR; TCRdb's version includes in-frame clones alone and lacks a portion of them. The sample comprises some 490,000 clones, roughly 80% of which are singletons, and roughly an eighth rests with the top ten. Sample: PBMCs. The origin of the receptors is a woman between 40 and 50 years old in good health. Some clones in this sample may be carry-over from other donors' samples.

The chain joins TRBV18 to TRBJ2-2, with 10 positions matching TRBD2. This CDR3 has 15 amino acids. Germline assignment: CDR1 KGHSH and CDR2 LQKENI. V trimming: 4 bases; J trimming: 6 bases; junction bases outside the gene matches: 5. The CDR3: CASSRLAGEAGELFF. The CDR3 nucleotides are TGTGCCAGCTCACGTCTAGCGGGAGAGGCCGGGGAGCTGTTTTTT.

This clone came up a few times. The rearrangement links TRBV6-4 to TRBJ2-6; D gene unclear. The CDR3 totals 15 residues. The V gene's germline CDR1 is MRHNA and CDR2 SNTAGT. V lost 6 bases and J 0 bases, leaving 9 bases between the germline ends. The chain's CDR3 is CASSTQSSGANVLTF. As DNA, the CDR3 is TGTGCCAGCAGCACACAGTCCTCTGGGGCCAACGTCCTGACTTTC.

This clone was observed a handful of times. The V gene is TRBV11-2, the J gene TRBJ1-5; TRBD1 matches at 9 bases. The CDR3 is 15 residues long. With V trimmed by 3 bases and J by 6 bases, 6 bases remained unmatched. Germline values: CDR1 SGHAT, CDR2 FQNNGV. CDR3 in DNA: TGTGCCAGCAGCTTGGACAGGGGAGTAGGTCAGCCCCAGCATTTT. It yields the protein CASSLDRGVGQPQHF.

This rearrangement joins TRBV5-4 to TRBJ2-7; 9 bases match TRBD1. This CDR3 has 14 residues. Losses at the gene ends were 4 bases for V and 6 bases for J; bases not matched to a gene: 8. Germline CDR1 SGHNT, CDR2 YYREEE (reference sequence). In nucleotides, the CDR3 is TGTGCCAGCAGCCCTTTCGGGACAGGGAGCGAGCAGTACTTC. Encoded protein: CASSPFGTGSEQYF.

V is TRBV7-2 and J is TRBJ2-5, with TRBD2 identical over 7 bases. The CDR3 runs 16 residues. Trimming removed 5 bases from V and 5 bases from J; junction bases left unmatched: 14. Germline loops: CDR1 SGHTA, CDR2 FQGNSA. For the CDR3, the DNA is TGTGCCAGCAGCCCCCCCCAGTTGAGCGGGACGGAGACCCAGTACTTC. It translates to CASSPPQLSGTETQYF. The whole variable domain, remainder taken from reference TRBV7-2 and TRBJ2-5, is GAGVSQSPSNKVTEKGKDVELRCDPISGHTALYWYRQSLGQGLEFLIYFQGNSAPDKSGLPSDRFSAERTGGSVSTLTIQRTQQEDSAVYLCASSPPQLSGTETQYFGPGTRLLVL.

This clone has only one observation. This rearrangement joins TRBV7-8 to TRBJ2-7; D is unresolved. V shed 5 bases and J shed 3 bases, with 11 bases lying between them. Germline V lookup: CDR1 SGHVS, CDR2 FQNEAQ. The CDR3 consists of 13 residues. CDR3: CASSVGFGYEQYF. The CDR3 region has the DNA TGTGCCAGCAGCGTCGGATTCGGCTACGAGCAGTACTTC.

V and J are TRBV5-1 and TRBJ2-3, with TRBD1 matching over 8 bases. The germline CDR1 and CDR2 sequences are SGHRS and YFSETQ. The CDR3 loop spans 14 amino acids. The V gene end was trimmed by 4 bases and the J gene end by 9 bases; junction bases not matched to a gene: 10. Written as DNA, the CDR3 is TGCGCCAGCAGCGGGGGACAGGCAGGGGGAACGCAGTATTTT. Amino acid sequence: CASSGGQAGGTQYF.

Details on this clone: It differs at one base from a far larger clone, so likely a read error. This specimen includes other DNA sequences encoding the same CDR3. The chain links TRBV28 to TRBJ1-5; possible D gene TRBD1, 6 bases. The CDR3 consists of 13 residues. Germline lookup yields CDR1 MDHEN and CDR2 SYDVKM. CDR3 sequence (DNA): TGTGCCAGCACAGCTCCGGGGGGCCAGCCACAGCATTTT. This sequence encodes CASTAPGGQPQHF. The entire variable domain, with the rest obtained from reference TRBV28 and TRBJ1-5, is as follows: DVKVTQSSRYLVKRTGEKVFLECVQDMDHENMFWYRQDPGLGLRLIYFSYDVKMKEKGDIPEGYSVSREKKERFSLILESASTNQTSMYLCASTAPGGQPQHFGDGTRLSIL.

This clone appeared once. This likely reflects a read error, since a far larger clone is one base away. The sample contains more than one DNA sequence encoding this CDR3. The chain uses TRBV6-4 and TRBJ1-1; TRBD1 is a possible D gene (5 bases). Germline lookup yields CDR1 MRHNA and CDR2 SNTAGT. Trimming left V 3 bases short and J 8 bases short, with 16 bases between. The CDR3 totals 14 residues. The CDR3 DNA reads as TGTGCCAGCAGTGAGGCAACAGGTTCCCCCGAAGCTTTCTTT. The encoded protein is CASSEATGSPEAFF.

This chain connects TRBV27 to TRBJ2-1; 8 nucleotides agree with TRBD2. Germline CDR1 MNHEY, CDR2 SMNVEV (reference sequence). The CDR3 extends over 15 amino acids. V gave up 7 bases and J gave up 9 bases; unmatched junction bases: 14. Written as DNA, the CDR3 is TGTGCCAGCACTCAGCTGACTAGCGCCGCCGGTGAGCAGTTCTTC. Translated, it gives CASTQLTSAAGEQFF.

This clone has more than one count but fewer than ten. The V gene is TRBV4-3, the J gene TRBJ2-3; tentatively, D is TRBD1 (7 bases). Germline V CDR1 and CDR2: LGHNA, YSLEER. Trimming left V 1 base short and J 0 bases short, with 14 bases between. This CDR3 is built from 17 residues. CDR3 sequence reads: CASSQGIGGQSTDTQYF. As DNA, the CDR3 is TGCGCCAGCAGCCAAGGAATCGGGGGACAGAGCACAGATACGCAGTATTTT.

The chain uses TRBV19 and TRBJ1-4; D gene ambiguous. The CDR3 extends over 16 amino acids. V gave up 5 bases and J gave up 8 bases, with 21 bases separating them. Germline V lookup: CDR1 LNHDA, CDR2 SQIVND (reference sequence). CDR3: CASSPRVGSRWEKLFF. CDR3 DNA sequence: TGTGCCAGTAGTCCCCGGGTCGGCAGCCGGTGGGAAAAACTGTTTTTT.

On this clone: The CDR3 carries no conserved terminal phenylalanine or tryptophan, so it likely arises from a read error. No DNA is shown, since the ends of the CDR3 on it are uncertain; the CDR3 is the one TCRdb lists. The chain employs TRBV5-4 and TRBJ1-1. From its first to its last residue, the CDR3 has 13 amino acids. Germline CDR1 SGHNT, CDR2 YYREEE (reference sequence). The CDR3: CASSLDSLLPAFI.

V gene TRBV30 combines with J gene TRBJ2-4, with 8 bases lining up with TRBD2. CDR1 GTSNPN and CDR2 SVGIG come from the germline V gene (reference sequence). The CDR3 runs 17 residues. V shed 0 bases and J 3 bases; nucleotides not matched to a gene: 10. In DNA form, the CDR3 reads TGTGCCTGGAGTGTACTGGAGGGTAGCGGGGACAAAAACATTCAGTACTTC. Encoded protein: CAWSVLEGSGDKNIQYF.

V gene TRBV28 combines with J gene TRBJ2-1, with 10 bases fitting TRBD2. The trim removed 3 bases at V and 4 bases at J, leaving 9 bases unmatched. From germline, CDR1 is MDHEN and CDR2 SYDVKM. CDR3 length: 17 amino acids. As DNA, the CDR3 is TGTGCCAGCAGTTTGCGCCGACTAGCGGGCCGGTACAATGAGCAGTTCTTC. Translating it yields CASSLRRLAGRYNEQFF.

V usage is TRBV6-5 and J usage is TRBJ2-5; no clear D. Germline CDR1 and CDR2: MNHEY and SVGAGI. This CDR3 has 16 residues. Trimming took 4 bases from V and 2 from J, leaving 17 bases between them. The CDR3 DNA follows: TGTGCCAGCAGTTCCCCGGACCCAGTAGGACAAGAGACCCAGTACTTC. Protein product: CASSSPDPVGQETQYF.

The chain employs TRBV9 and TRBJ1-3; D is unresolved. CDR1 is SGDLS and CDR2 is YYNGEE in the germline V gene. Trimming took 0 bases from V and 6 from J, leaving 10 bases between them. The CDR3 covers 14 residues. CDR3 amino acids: CASSVEGSSNTIYF. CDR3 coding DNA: TGTGCCAGCAGCGTAGAGGGCAGTTCAAACACCATATATTTT. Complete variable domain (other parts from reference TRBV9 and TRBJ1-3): DSGVTQTPKHLITATGQRVTLRCSPRSGDLSVYWYQQSLDQGLQFLIQYYNGEERAKGNILERFSAQQFPDLHSELNLSSLELGDSALYFCASSVEGSSNTIYFGEGSWLTVV.

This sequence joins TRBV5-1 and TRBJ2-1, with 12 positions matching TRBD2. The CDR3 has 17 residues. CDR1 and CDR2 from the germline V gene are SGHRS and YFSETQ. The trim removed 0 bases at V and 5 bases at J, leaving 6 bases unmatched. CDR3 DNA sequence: TGCGCCAGCAGCTTGGCCTCGACTAGCGGGGGCCACAATGAGCAGTTCTTC. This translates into CASSLASTSGGHNEQFF.

CDR3 coding DNA: TGTGCCAGCTCACCACTTCGCTTTCCGCGGAACACAGATACGCAGTATTTT. Its translation is CASSPLRFPRNTDTQYF. The chain uses TRBV18 and TRBJ2-3; D gene unclear. The CDR3 extends over 17 amino acids. The ends were cut back, 1 base at V and 2 bases at J, with 16 bases in the middle. Germline V gene data show CDR1 as KGHSH and CDR2 as LQKENI.

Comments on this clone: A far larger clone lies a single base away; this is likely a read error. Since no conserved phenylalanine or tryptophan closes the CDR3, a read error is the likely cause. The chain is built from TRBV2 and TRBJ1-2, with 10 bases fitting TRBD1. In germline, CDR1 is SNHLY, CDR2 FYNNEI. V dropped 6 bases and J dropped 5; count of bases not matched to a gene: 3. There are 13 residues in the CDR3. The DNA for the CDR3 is TGTGCCAGCAGCGGGACAGGGGATTATGGCTACACCTCC. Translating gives CASSGTGDYGYTS.

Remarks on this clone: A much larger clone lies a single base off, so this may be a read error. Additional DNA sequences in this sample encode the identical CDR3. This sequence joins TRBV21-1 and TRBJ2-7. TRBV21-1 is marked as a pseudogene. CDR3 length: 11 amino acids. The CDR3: CASSKEDEQYF. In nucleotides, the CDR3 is TGTGCCAGCAGCAAAGAGGACGAGCAGTACTTT.

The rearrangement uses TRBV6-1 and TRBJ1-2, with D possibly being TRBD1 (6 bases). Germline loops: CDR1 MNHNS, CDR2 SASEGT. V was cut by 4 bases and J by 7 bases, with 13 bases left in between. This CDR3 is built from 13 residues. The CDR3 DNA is TGTGCCAGCAGTGGGACAGCGAATGGTGGCTACACCTTC. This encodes CASSGTANGGYTF.

The CDR3 reads CASSEARDGYTF. CDR3 DNA sequence: TGTGCCAGCAGTGAAGCCAGGGATGGCTACACCTTC. The V and J genes are TRBV6-1 and TRBJ1-2; D might be TRBD1 (5 bases). The germline V and J ends were trimmed by 0 bases and 6 bases, with 5 bases remaining between them. Looked up from germline, CDR1 is MNHNS and CDR2 is SASEGT. This CDR3 is 12 amino acids long.

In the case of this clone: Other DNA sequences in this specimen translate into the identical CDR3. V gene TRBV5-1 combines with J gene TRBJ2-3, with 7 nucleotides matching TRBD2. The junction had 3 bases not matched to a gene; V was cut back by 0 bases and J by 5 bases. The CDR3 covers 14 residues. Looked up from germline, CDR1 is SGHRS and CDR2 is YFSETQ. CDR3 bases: TGCGCCAGCAGCTTGGGACTAGCAGGAGATACGCAGTATTTT. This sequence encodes CASSLGLAGDTQYF.

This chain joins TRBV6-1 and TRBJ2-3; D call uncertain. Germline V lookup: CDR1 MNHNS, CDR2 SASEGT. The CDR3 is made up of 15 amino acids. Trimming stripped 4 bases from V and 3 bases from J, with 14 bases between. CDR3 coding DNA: TGTGCCAGCAGTGGGAGTAGGGCCGGTACAGATACGCAGTATTTT. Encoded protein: CASSGSRAGTDTQYF.

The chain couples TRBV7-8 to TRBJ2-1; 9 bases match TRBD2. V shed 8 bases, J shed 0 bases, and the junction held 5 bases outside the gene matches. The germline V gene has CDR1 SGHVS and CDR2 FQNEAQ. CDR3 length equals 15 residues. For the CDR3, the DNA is TGTGCCAGCCGAATTAGCGGGAGCTCCTACAATGAGCAGTTCTTC. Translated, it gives CASRISGSSYNEQFF.